The present T cell receptor beta chain was sequenced within a study of T cell clonality in common variable immunodeficiency. This clone has a count of ten or more. Its target is unknown. The CDR3 is cut off 3 residues early in the read; its end comes from the germline J gene. Study-wide results and caveats: Compared with controls, CVID subjects had fewer shared TCRbeta clones. Reportedly, TCR beta sequences from common variable immunodeficiency showed fewer deletions and N-nucleotide insertions.

Generated by immunoSEQ multiplex PCR, the TCRdb table keeps only in-frame clones and is missing some. The repertoire shows about 26,000 clones, none seen only once; the top ten take under 5%. This CDR3 is built from 15 residues. V was trimmed by 4 bases and J by 6 bases, leaving 16 bases between them. Germline CDR1 LNHDA, CDR2 SQIVND (reference sequence). This chain links TRBV19 with TRBJ1-5, with D possibly TRBD1 on 5 matching bases. The TCR comes from a human donor with common variable immunodeficiency. Sequencing input: peripheral blood mononuclear cells. The sequenced CDR3 bases are TGTGCCAGTAGTACCCAGGCGGGGCCCAGTCAGCCC. Its translation is CASSTQAGPSQP. The entire CDR3 reads CASSTQAGPSQPQHF.